This T cell receptor (beta chain) was sequenced in a study of cytomegalovirus exposure and HLA in healthy donors. This CDR3 region has 17 residues. V lost 0 bases to trimming and J lost 0 bases, with 12 bases between them. Looked up from germline, CDR1 is LGHNA and CDR2 is YNFKEQ. This clone was counted a few times. Its antigen is undetermined. TCRdb keeps only in-frame clones here, not all; method: immunoSEQ multiplex PCR. The table includes under 200,000 clones, roughly 82% detected once. Study-wide findings and caveats: The dataset shows that most TCR sequences were rare, while some public TCRs occurred in many donors.

The donors were part of the validation cohort, which consisted of some 120 subjects and was separate from the first cohort of about 670 subjects. V is TRBV4-2 and J is TRBJ1-5, with D possibly TRBD1 on 5 matching bases. The source of this sequence is a man younger than 35 in good health and CMV-seropositive. The sequencing input was PBMCs. The CDR3 sequence: CASSQDGQGNSNQPQHF. CDR3 nucleotide sequence: TGTGCCAGCAGCCAAGATGGCCAGGGCAATAGCAATCAGCCCCAGCATTTT.